These T cell receptor beta chains were read from a single sample in a study of CD8 T cells in Susac syndrome. Using its own MiXCR run on the immunoSEQ multiplex PCR reads, TCRdb lists one record per CDR3 protein. The table has some 180,000 distinct CDR3 sequences, 75% to 95% seen once; the top ten hold approximately 0.09%. The specimen was CD4+ T cells from PBMCs. These receptors originate from a human donor with Susac syndrome. The CDR3 runs from the conserved cysteine through the conserved F or W. Fields, in order: V gene, D gene, J gene, CDR3 DNA, CDR3 protein. A D gene is named only where the DNA matches it firmly.

TRBV7-2	NA	TRBJ2-5	TGTGCCAGCAGCTTACAGGGGATTCAAGAGACCCAGTACTTC	CASSLQGIQETQYF
TRBV4-2	TRBD1	TRBJ1-3	TGTGCCAGCAGCCAAGTGAACAGGGGTAGAAACACCATATATTTT	CASSQVNRGRNTIYF
TRBV12-3/TRBV12-4	TRBD2	TRBJ2-4	TGTGCCAGCAGTTTGGGGGGGGGAGAGACGTTAGAAAACATTCAGTACTTC	CASSLGGGETLENIQYF
TRBV27	NA	TRBJ1-2	TGTGCCAGCAGGACCACCTATGGGGGGGGCCATGGCTACACCTTC	CASRTTYGGGHGYTF
TRBV5-1	NA	TRBJ1-1	TGCGCCAGCAGCTTCTTAATGAACACTGAAGCTTTCTTT	CASSFLMNTEAFF
TRBV4-2	TRBD2	TRBJ2-7	TGTGCCAGCAGCCCCCCAGTAGCTAGCGGGACCTACGAGCAGTACTTC	CASSPPVASGTYEQYF
TRBV7-9	NA	TRBJ2-7	TGTGCCAGCAGCTTAACTGTGAGCTCCTACGAGCAGTACTTC	CASSLTVSSYEQYF
TRBV5-1	NA	TRBJ2-1	TGCGCCAGCAGCGTAGGGACACTGAGCGGCAATGAGCAGTTCTTC	CASSVGTLSGNEQFF
TRBV9	NA	TRBJ2-1	TGTGCCAGCAGCGTAGATCCAGGGGACTACCCAGGGGGCCCTTACAATGAGCAGTTCTTC	CASSVDPGDYPGGPYNEQFF
TRBV24-1	TRBD1	TRBJ2-2	TGTGCCACCAGTGACGCTGGACAGGGGGCTGGGTCCGGGGAGCTGTTTTTT	CATSDAGQGAGSGELFF
TRBV10-3	NA	TRBJ2-3	TGTGCCATCAGTACGGGGGGCGGCACAGATACGCAGTATTTT	CAISTGGGTDTQYF
TRBV28	NA	TRBJ2-6	TGTGCCAGCAGACACCTCAGGGGAAGTGGGGCCAACGTCCTGACTTTC	CASRHLRGSGANVLTF
TRBV5-6	NA	TRBJ2-2	TGTGCCAGCAGCTTCCCTAGTCGGACCGGGGAGCTGTTTTTT	CASSFPSRTGELFF
TRBV7-8	TRBD2	TRBJ2-1	TGTGCCAGCAGCTTAAGGAGGCTAGCGGACAATGAGCAGTTCTTC	CASSLRRLADNEQFF
TRBV7-9	TRBD1	TRBJ1-4	TGTGCCAGCAGCACCGGGCCAGGGGGTGTCGGGGAAAAACTGTTTTTT	CASSTGPGGVGEKLFF
TRBV18	TRBD2	TRBJ2-1	TGTGCCAGCTCACCAATGGGACTAACAATAGGGCAGTTCTTC	CASSPMGLTIGQFF
TRBV6-6	NA	TRBJ1-1	TGTGCCAGCAGAGACGGACAGAACACTGAAGCTTTCTTT	CASRDGQNTEAFF
TRBV18	TRBD1	TRBJ2-5	TGTGCCAGCTCACAAACCGGGACAGGGAGTGAGACCCAGTACTTC	CASSQTGTGSETQYF
TRBV20-1	NA	TRBJ2-6	TGCAGTGTAAAAAATCACGGGACACTAAGCTCTGGGGCCAACGTCCTGACTTTC	CSVKNHGTLSSGANVLTF
TRBV7-6	TRBD2	TRBJ2-2	TGTGCCAGCAGCTTAGTGTCTAGCGGGGGCATCGGGGAGCTGTTTTTT	CASSLVSSGGIGELFF
TRBV7-8	TRBD1	TRBJ2-7	TGTGCCAGCAGCTTCGACCGACAGGGGGCGAAGCGGGGCCCCTACGAGCAGTACTTC	CASSFDRQGAKRGPYEQYF
TRBV5-1	NA	TRBJ2-3	TGCGCCAGCAGCGCCGATACAGCCACAGATACGCAGTATTTT	CASSADTATDTQYF
TRBV12-3/TRBV12-4	NA	TRBJ2-5	TGTGCCAGTTCCCCCTCTAGTTCGGGTGAGACCCAGTACTTC	CASSPSSSGETQYF
TRBV27	NA	TRBJ2-5	TGTGCCAGCAGTGCCCGGGACCAAGAGACCCAGTACTTC	CASSARDQETQYF
TRBV12-3/TRBV12-4	NA	TRBJ2-3	TGTGCCAGCAGGTCGTACACAGATACGCAGTATTTT	CASRSYTDTQYF
TRBV20-1	TRBD2	TRBJ2-7	TGCAGTGCCCCCCCGGCGGGAGGGCCCTACGAGCAGTACTTC	CSAPPAGGPYEQYF
TRBV30	NA	TRBJ1-5	TGTGCCTGGAGTATCTCAAGGTCATACAATCAGCCCCAGCATTTT	CAWSISRSYNQPQHF
TRBV7-9	TRBD1	TRBJ1-2	TGTGCCAGCAGCTTATCGGGACAGATTAACTATGGCTACACCTTC	CASSLSGQINYGYTF
TRBV3-1	NA	TRBJ1-1	TGTGCCAGCAGCCAAGACAACCGGCAGGTTGAAGCTTTCTTT	CASSQDNRQVEAFF
TRBV7-8	TRBD2	TRBJ2-5	TGTGCCAGCAGCCCCCACCAGGGAGGGACAGAGACCCAGTACTTC	CASSPHQGGTETQYF